These 10 T cell receptor beta chains came from one sample sequenced in a study of CD8 T cell repertoires and HIV-1 epitope variants. Repertoires were generated with immunoSEQ multiplex PCR, while TCRdb's copy carries only in-frame clones and drops some. Of around 3,300 clones in the sample, approximately 70% were seen once. No antigen has been assigned to these receptors. The sequencing sample was made of cultured CD8+ T cells derived from PBMCs. The receptors derive from a male donor with HIV.

This chain links TRBV28 with TRBJ1-1, with D possibly being TRBD1 (6 bases). The V end lost 4 bases, the J end lost 4 bases, and 25 bases lay between the germline ends. Germline CDR1 is MDHEN and CDR2 is SYDVKM. CDR3 length: 18 residues. Here the CDR3 DNA reads TGTGCCAGCAGTTCAGTTATGGTGGGGGGCGAAAAGGTCACTGAAGCTTTCTTT. Translation gives CASSSVMVGGEKVTEAFF.

This CDR3 reads CASSQIRAGDVSGELFF. CDR3 sequence (DNA): TGTGCCAGCAGCCAAATTCGGGCGGGAGATGTCTCCGGGGAGCTGTTTTTT. This sequence joins TRBV4-2 and TRBJ2-2; 7 nucleotides align to TRBD2. Germline V gene data show CDR1 as LGHNA and CDR2 as YNFKEQ. The CDR3 extends over 17 amino acids. V gave up 2 bases and J gave up 6 bases; unmatched junction bases: 12.

The chain carries TRBV7-9 and TRBJ2-1; 8 bases fit TRBD1. CDR3 length: 15 residues. Looked up from germline, CDR1 is SEHNR and CDR2 is FQNEAQ (reference sequence). V lost 5 bases to trimming and J lost 7 bases; unmatched junction nucleotides: 10. The CDR3 loop reads CASSPDRGSDNEQFF. DNA of the CDR3: TGTGCCAGCAGCCCCGACAGGGGATCTGATAATGAGCAGTTCTTC.

This clone has only one observation. J is TRBJ2-5 and V is TRBV5-6, with TRBD2 matching 7 bases. V was pared by 3 bases and J by 1 base, with 6 bases of the junction left unmatched. The CDR3 is 15 residues long. CDR1 is SGHDT and CDR2 is YYEEEE in the germline V gene. The CDR3 spells CASSSGGYVQETQYF. CDR3 DNA sequence: TGTGCCAGCAGCTCGGGGGGTTATGTCCAAGAGACCCAGTACTTC. Complete variable domain (other parts from reference TRBV5-6 and TRBJ2-5): DAGVTQSPTHLIKTRGQQVTLRCSPKSGHDTVSWYQQALGQGPQFIFQYYEEEERQRGNFPDRFSGHQFPNYSSELNVNALLLGDSALYLCASSSGGYVQETQYFGPGTRLLVL.

This clone was observed once. The chain couples TRBV28 to TRBJ2-1; TRBD1 might be the D (6 bases). Trimming removed 2 bases from V and 3 bases from J, with 11 bases in between. The CDR3 extends over 15 amino acids. Germline CDR1 MDHEN, CDR2 SYDVKM. The CDR3 bases are TGTGCCAGCAGTTTACAGGGGTGGATCTACAATGAGCAGTTCTTC. Translation: CASSLQGWIYNEQFF. Full variable domain (outside the CDR3, taken from reference TRBV28 and TRBJ2-1): DVKVTQSSRYLVKRTGEKVFLECVQDMDHENMFWYRQDPGLGLRLIYFSYDVKMKEKGDIPEGYSVSREKKERFSLILESASTNQTSMYLCASSLQGWIYNEQFFGPGTRLTVL.

CDR3 sequence: CASSLTGTDTQYF. CDR3 nucleotides: TGTGCCAGCAGCTTGACAGGCACAGATACGCAGTATTTT. The chain uses TRBV5-6 and TRBJ2-3; D ambiguous. Trimming left V 1 base short and J 1 base short, with 4 bases between. This CDR3 region has 13 residues. The V gene's germline CDR1 is SGHDT and CDR2 YYEEEE.

This chain joins TRBV9 and TRBJ2-3; 9 bases match TRBD2. Germline V CDR1 and CDR2: SGDLS, YYNGEE. The trim removed 2 bases at V and 4 bases at J, leaving 8 bases unmatched. The CDR3 spans 16 residues. The CDR3 loop reads CASSVTGLAGPDTQYF. CDR3 DNA: TGTGCCAGCAGCGTCACAGGGCTAGCGGGGCCAGATACGCAGTATTTT. The full variable domain, completed using reference TRBV9 and TRBJ2-3, is DSGVTQTPKHLITATGQRVTLRCSPRSGDLSVYWYQQSLDQGLQFLIQYYNGEERAKGNILERFSAQQFPDLHSELNLSSLELGDSALYFCASSVTGLAGPDTQYFGPGTRLTVL.

This clone occurred a few times. This chain uses TRBV12-1 with TRBJ1-4. TRBV12-1 is labeled a pseudogene. The CDR3 loop spans 18 amino acids. CDR3 protein: CASSFGGPNPATNEKLFF. CDR3 coding DNA: TGTGCCAGCAGCTTTGGCGGACCGAACCCAGCAACTAATGAAAAACTGTTTTTT.

This sequence joins TRBV9 and TRBJ1-1; 10 positions agree with TRBD1. The ends lost 4 bases at V and 6 bases at J; junction bases unmatched: 6. CDR3 size: 14 residues. The germline V gene has CDR1 SGDLS and CDR2 YYNGEE. In DNA form, the CDR3 reads TGTGCCAGCAGCCCTCGGGACAGGGGTTCTGAAGCTTTCTTT. Its protein product is CASSPRDRGSEAFF.

This clone is medium-sized in the sample. The V gene is TRBV4-2, the J gene TRBJ2-7, with D perhaps matching TRBD1 or TRBD2 (5 bases each). The CDR3 consists of 14 residues. From germline, CDR1 is LGHNA and CDR2 YNFKEQ. Trimming took 4 bases from V and 5 from J, leaving 15 bases between them. For the CDR3, the DNA is TGTGCCAGCAGCCCTACAGGCGGGCGGGACGAGCAGTACTTC. Translation: CASSPTGGRDEQYF.